The 28 T cell receptor beta chains presented below share a single source sample, sequenced in a study of T cells in Graves' hyperthyroidism and ophthalmopathy. RNA transcripts served as the template for amplifying TCR beta CDR3 regions. In the first-round RT-PCR of the TCR CDR3, the HTBI primer set was used. TCRdb re-derived calls from the multiplex PCR reads in MiXCR, one entry per CDR3 protein. The table lists 350,000 to 450,000 distinct CDR3 sequences, more than 12% of them singletons, with 28% in the top ten. Source material: blood. The receptor set was obtained from a man in his fifties with Graves' ophthalmopathy.

The J gene is TRBJ2-5, the V gene TRBV7-8; D possibly matches TRBD1 or TRBD2 (5 bases each). There are 17 residues in the CDR3. Trimming took 3 bases from V and 1 from J, leaving 18 bases between them. Germline V gene sequence: CDR1 SGHVS, CDR2 FQNEAQ. The CDR3 region is CASSLAPGRRGQETQYF. The CDR3 DNA is TGTGCCAGCAGCTTGGCCCCGGGACGACGGGGCCAAGAGACCCAGTACTTC.

This clonotype was detected many times. CDR3 nucleotides: TGTGCCAGCAGGGGGTCGACAGGTCATACTGAAGCTTTCTTT. Translating gives CASRGSTGHTEAFF. V is TRBV28 and J is TRBJ1-1; a possible D gene is TRBD1 (6 bases). V lost 6 bases, J lost 5 bases, and 16 bases lay in between. The germline CDR1 and CDR2 sequences are MDHEN and SYDVKM. CDR3 size: 14 residues.

This clonotype was counted at least ten times. J is TRBJ1-2 and V is TRBV4-1; tentatively, D is TRBD1 (6 bases). Between the trimmed V and J ends, which lost 4 bases and 3 bases, there was a span of 12 bases. The CDR3 contains 14 residues. CDR1 MGHRA and CDR2 YSYEKL come from the germline V gene. DNA of the CDR3: TGCGCCAGCAGCCTGACACAGGGTGACTATGGCTACACCTTC. Residues: CASSLTQGDYGYTF.

As to this clonotype: This may come from a read error, since a much larger clone is one base off. This chain joins TRBV15 and TRBJ1-2; no reliable D call. Germline-derived CDR1 and CDR2 are LNHNV and YYDKDF (reference sequence). V was pared by 0 bases and J by 2 bases, with 10 bases between. The CDR3 runs 15 residues. CDR3 nucleotides: TGTGCCACCAGCAGAGATGGAGCAGGCAACTATGGCTACACCTTC. This encodes CATSRDGAGNYGYTF.

This chain joins TRBV4-1 and TRBJ2-1; D is unresolved. Trimming pared 0 bases from V and 0 bases from J, leaving 12 bases between. Germline-derived CDR1 and CDR2 are MGHRA and YSYEKL. This CDR3 is built from 17 residues. In DNA, the CDR3 is TGCGCCAGCAGCCAAGATCTGACCCGATCCTCCTACAATGAGCAGTTCTTC. Protein: CASSQDLTRSSYNEQFF.

The table lists this clonotype with many counts. This sequence joins TRBV6-5 and TRBJ2-5; either TRBD1 or TRBD2 may fit D (5 bases each). V was clipped by 2 bases and J by 5 bases, with 15 bases between them. The CDR3 is made up of 15 amino acids. The germline gives CDR1 MNHEY, CDR2 SVGAGI. The CDR3 is CASSYTGAGPETQYF. For the CDR3, the DNA is TGTGCCAGCAGTTACACCGGGGCAGGGCCGGAGACCCAGTACTTC.

This clonotype was seen repeatedly, ten times or more. The CDR3 sequence is CATSDFGGLADYNEQFF. CDR3 bases: TGTGCCACCAGTGATTTTGGGGGACTAGCGGACTACAATGAGCAGTTCTTC. This rearrangement joins TRBV24-1 to TRBJ2-1; 11 bases align to TRBD2. V lost 1 base, J lost 3 bases, and 4 bases stayed unmatched. CDR3 size: 17 residues. From germline, CDR1 is KGHDR and CDR2 SFDVKD.

Ten or more counts support this clonotype. This chain links TRBV28 with TRBJ2-3; TRBD2 matches 9 bases. CDR1 and CDR2 from the germline V gene are MDHEN and SYDVKM. V trimming: 4 bases; J trimming: 4 bases; junction bases outside the gene matches: 9. This CDR3 region has 16 residues. CDR3 in DNA: TGTGCCAGCAGTTCACCTAGCGGGATTTACTCAGATACGCAGTATTTT. The encoded protein is CASSSPSGIYSDTQYF.

The J gene is TRBJ2-1, the V gene TRBV6-4, with D possibly matching TRBD2 (6 bases). The CDR3 is 16 residues long. Trimming cost V 8 bases and J 2 bases, with 19 bases left between them. Germline CDR1 is MRHNA and CDR2 is SNTAGT. CDR3 loop: CASSKEASVTYNEQFF. The CDR3 coding sequence is TGTGCCAGCTCAAAAGAGGCTAGCGTTACCTACAATGAGCAGTTCTTC.

Details on this clonotype: A read error may explain this, as a much larger clone is one base away. The chain couples TRBV20-1 to TRBJ2-7; 9 bases map to TRBD2. CDR3 length: 14 residues. Trimming took 5 bases from V and 6 from J; bases not matched to a gene: 11. Germline CDR1 reads DFQATT; CDR2 reads SNEGSKA (reference sequence). The CDR3 loop reads CSAPQREATCEQYF. CDR3 nucleotides: TGCAGTGCTCCCCAGCGGGAGGCCACCTGCGAGCAGTACTTC.

This clonotype was picked up many times. The rearrangement joins TRBV7-8 to TRBJ2-7; perhaps TRBD1 as D (6 bases). Trimming took off 3 bases at V and 5 bases at J, with 14 bases between the two ends. The CDR3 totals 14 residues. Germline V gene sequence: CDR1 SGHVS, CDR2 FQNEAQ. CDR3: CASSLIGRGDEQYF. CDR3 DNA sequence: TGTGCCAGCAGCTTGATCGGCAGGGGCGACGAGCAGTACTTC. Variable domain in full (rest from reference TRBV7-8 and TRBJ2-7): GAGVSQSPRYKVAKRGQDVALRCDPISGHVSLFWYQQALGQGPEFLTYFQNEAQLDKSGLPSDRFFAERPEGSVSTLKIQRTQQEDSAVYLCASSLIGRGDEQYFGPGTRLTVT.

This clonotype was detected a few times. This chain links TRBV12-5 with TRBJ2-3, with D unclear. Germline V gene sequence: CDR1 LGHNT, CDR2 FRNRAP. The CDR3 consists of 13 residues. The V and J ends lost 2 bases and 5 bases respectively, with 8 bases between them. In DNA form, the CDR3 reads TGTGCTAGTGGTTTGCCGACTCGAGATACGCAGTATTTT. Translated, it gives CASGLPTRDTQYF. The variable domain in full, completed from reference TRBV12-5 and TRBJ2-3, reads DARVTQTPRHKVTEMGQEVTMRCQPILGHNTVFWYRQTMMQGLELLAYFRNRAPLDDSGMPKDRFSAEMPDATLATLKIQPSEPRDSAVYFCASGLPTRDTQYFGPGTRLTVL.

This clonotype has ten or more counts. The rearrangement joins TRBV3-1 to TRBJ2-3, with D unclear. CDR1 is LGHDT, CDR2 YNNKEL, per germline (reference sequence). This CDR3 has 12 amino acids. Trimming removed 1 base from V and 11 bases from J, with 10 bases in between. Here the CDR3 DNA reads TGTGCCAGCAGCCAAGGGTTTAGGGAGCAGTATTTT. This sequence encodes CASSQGFREQYF.

This clonotype occurred many times. The chain links TRBV7-9 to TRBJ2-1, with D maybe TRBD2 (5 bases). This CDR3 has 16 amino acids. The germline V gene encodes CDR1 SEHNR and CDR2 FQNEAQ (reference sequence). The V end lost 1 base, the J end lost 3 bases, and 13 bases lay between the germline ends. CDR3 protein: CASSLEVRAHYNEQFF. CDR3 nucleotide sequence: TGTGCCAGCAGCTTAGAGGTGAGGGCCCACTACAATGAGCAGTTCTTC. Drawing the rest from reference TRBV7-9 and TRBJ2-1, the complete variable domain is DTGVSQNPRHKITKRGQNVTFRCDPISEHNRLYWYRQTLGQGPEFLTYFQNEAQLEKSRLLSDRFSAERPKGSFSTLEIQRTEQGDSAMYLCASSLEVRAHYNEQFFGPGTRLTVL.

This clonotype was recorded many times. The chain employs TRBV20-1 and TRBJ2-1; a possible D gene is TRBD2 (5 bases). Trimming stripped 7 bases from V and 7 bases from J, with 32 bases between. CDR3 length: 18 residues. Germline assignment: CDR1 DFQATT and CDR2 SNEGSKA (reference sequence). CDR3 protein: CSVLPSSIVPRGRNEQFF. The CDR3 DNA sequence: TGCAGTGTTTTGCCCTCTTCTATTGTTCCTCGGGGTAGGAATGAGCAGTTCTTC.

This clonotype was found many times. The J gene is TRBJ2-6, the V gene TRBV2, with D maybe TRBD1 (6 bases). This CDR3 contains 16 residues. The V gene's germline CDR1 is SNHLY and CDR2 FYNNEI. The ends were cut back, 6 bases at V and 2 bases at J, with 14 bases in the middle. The CDR3 loop reads CASSFKGGTGANVLTF. Written as DNA, the CDR3 is TGTGCCAGCAGCTTTAAAGGGGGTACTGGGGCCAACGTCCTGACTTTC.

The chain joins TRBV4-1 to TRBJ2-2; D is uncertain. The CDR3 length is 12 residues. Deletions cut 8 bases from V and 6 bases from J, with 10 bases between. Germline assignment: CDR1 MGHRA and CDR2 YSYEKL. CDR3 residues: CASGPRPGELFF. CDR3 nucleotides: TGCGCCAGCGGCCCGAGGCCCGGGGAGCTGTTTTTT.

This clonotype has a handful of counts. The chain links TRBV15 to TRBJ2-3; D is ambiguous. The CDR3 loop spans 15 amino acids. Looked up from germline, CDR1 is LNHNV and CDR2 is YYDKDF (reference sequence). The germline V and J ends were trimmed by 0 bases and 2 bases, with 9 bases remaining between them. The CDR3 loop reads CATSRDKVDTDTQYF. CDR3 in DNA: TGTGCCACCAGCAGAGATAAGGTCGACACAGATACGCAGTATTTT.

This clonotype was recorded many times. The chain couples TRBV11-2 to TRBJ2-1; D call uncertain. The germline V gene has CDR1 SGHAT and CDR2 FQNNGV. The CDR3 extends over 14 amino acids. Trimming left V 3 bases short and J 6 bases short, with 12 bases between. This CDR3 reads CASSLGSPGNEQFF. CDR3 DNA sequence: TGTGCCAGCAGCTTGGGGTCGCCAGGCAATGAGCAGTTCTTC.

This clonotype was picked up a small number of times. The chain uses TRBV9 and TRBJ1-2; possibly TRBD1 for D (6 bases). Between the trimmed V and J ends, which lost 4 bases and 4 bases, there was a span of 14 bases. This CDR3 contains 14 residues. Germline lookup yields CDR1 SGDLS and CDR2 YYNGEE. The DNA of the CDR3 is TGTGCCAGCAGCACAGAGGGGGGTCGCTATGGCTACACCTTC. It specifies CASSTEGGRYGYTF. The full variable domain, with the rest looked up from reference TRBV9 and TRBJ1-2, is DSGVTQTPKHLITATGQRVTLRCSPRSGDLSVYWYQQSLDQGLQFLIQYYNGEERAKGNILERFSAQQFPDLHSELNLSSLELGDSALYFCASSTEGGRYGYTFGSGTRLTVV.

This clonotype has just a few counts. The chain couples TRBV4-1 to TRBJ2-3; 10 nucleotides align to TRBD1. The CDR3 covers 19 residues. J gave up 0 bases and V 4 bases, and 13 bases lay outside the gene matches. CDR1 and CDR2 from the germline V gene are MGHRA and YSYEKL. The CDR3 sequence: CASSREGQGFGGSTDTQYF. The CDR3 region has the DNA TGCGCCAGCAGCCGGGAGGGACAGGGGTTCGGCGGAAGCACAGATACGCAGTATTTT.

This clonotype was seen a handful of times. V usage is TRBV29-1 and J usage is TRBJ1-2; D ambiguous. CDR3 length: 11 residues. Germline CDR1 reads SQVTM; CDR2 reads ANQGSEA. With 7 bases removed from V and 7 bases from J, the gap between germline ends came to 13 bases. The CDR3 nucleotides read TGCAGCGCAAGCCGGAATGGTGGCTACACCTTC. This gives the protein CSASRNGGYTF.

This clonotype was observed at least ten times. This chain links TRBV29-1 with TRBJ1-1; 8 bases fit TRBD1. J gave up 1 base and V 2 bases, and 6 bases lay outside the gene matches. Germline V gene lookup returns CDR1 SQVTM and CDR2 ANQGSEA. The CDR3 length is 15 residues. The CDR3 loop reads CSVEQGALKNTEAFF. CDR3 DNA: TGCAGCGTTGAACAGGGGGCTTTAAAGAACACTGAAGCTTTCTTT.

V gene TRBV28 combines with J gene TRBJ1-4; D may be TRBD1 (6 bases). The CDR3 totals 14 residues. The ends were cut back, 8 bases at V and 5 bases at J, with 15 bases in the middle. CDR1 and CDR2 (germline): MDHEN, SYDVKM. The CDR3 reads CASCLTGPNEKLFF. CDR3 DNA sequence: TGTGCCAGCTGCCTGACAGGCCCCAATGAAAAACTGTTTTTT.

This clonotype occurred a few times. One end of the junction fails to match germline, which may point to a read error. V is TRBV6-1 and J is TRBJ1-1; 8 nucleotides line up with TRBD1. The CDR3 runs to 14 residues. From germline, CDR1 is MNHNS and CDR2 SASEGT. CDR3 amino acids: CAGRQGPSETEAFF. For the CDR3, the DNA is TGTGCCGGCAGACAGGGGCCGTCTGAGACTGAAGCTTTCTTT.

This clonotype has more than one count but fewer than ten. V is TRBV27 and J is TRBJ2-2, with D maybe TRBD1 (6 bases). Germline V gene sequence: CDR1 MNHEY, CDR2 SMNVEV (reference sequence). The CDR3 has 16 amino acids. V shed 2 bases and J shed 2 bases, with 12 bases lying between them. The DNA for the CDR3 is TGTGCCAGCAGTTTAATACAGGGACGAAACACCGGGGAGCTGTTTTTT. Amino acids: CASSLIQGRNTGELFF.

This clonotype was observed at least ten times. The rearrangement joins TRBV5-1 to TRBJ1-4; 7 positions agree with TRBD1. V was pared by 1 base and J by 7 bases, with 4 bases of the junction left unmatched. This CDR3 contains 14 residues. Germline loops: CDR1 SGHRS, CDR2 YFSETQ. The CDR3 is CASSLRAGGEKLFF. For the CDR3, the DNA is TGCGCCAGCAGCTTGAGGGCAGGGGGTGAAAAACTGTTTTTT.

There are many counts of this clonotype. The chain has TRBV27 and TRBJ2-4; TRBD2 aligns across 8 bases. CDR1 and CDR2 (germline): MNHEY, SMNVEV (reference sequence). The CDR3 is 15 amino acids. Germline trimming cut 9 bases from V and 3 bases from J; bases unmatched to any gene: 10. This CDR3 reads CASRDQTSGKNIQYF. The CDR3, as DNA: TGTGCCAGTCGAGACCAAACTAGCGGCAAAAACATTCAGTACTTC.